This TCR beta chain emerged from a study of OX40 agonist ivuxolimab in advanced cancers. Study-wide background: Treatment of patients was with ivuxolimab, an agonistic anti-OX40 (CD134) antibody.

CDR3 length: 15 amino acids. Germline CDR1 SQVTM, CDR2 ANQGSEA. V lost 1 base, J lost 9 bases, and 21 bases lay in between. Study findings and constraints: Circulating CD4+ and CD8+ T cells showed clonal expansion by week 6 at 0.1 to 3.0 mg/kg.

Produced via immunoSEQ multiplex PCR; TCRdb's table is partial and in-frame only. Among about 16,000 clones listed, almost 95% were seen once. This clone has just one count. Its antigen is not identified. The TCR originated in an adult with an advanced solid tumor such as melanoma, head and neck, liver or kidney cancer. This specimen was CD4+ or CD8+ T cells sorted from blood, taken in a trial of the OX40 agonist ivuxolimab. The rearrangement uses TRBV29-1 and TRBJ1-2, with a tentative D call TRBD1 (6 bases). The CDR3 is CSVEGSGARGESYTF. Written as DNA, the CDR3 is TGCAGCGTTGAAGGGTCGGGGGCGCGGGGAGAGAGCTACACCTTC.